This is a list of T cell receptor beta chains from one sample in a study of cytotoxic CD8 clonotypes in ibrutinib-treated CLL. Clones were sequenced by immunoSEQ multiplex PCR, and TCRdb holds only the in-frame ones, with some missing. The sample shows about 140,000 clones, around 84% of them seen only once. The specimen was PBMCs, collected after 36 months of ibrutinib treatment. The receptors derive from a human donor with chronic lymphocytic leukemia. Both conserved end residues are part of each CDR3. The order of the fields is V gene, D gene, J gene, CDR3 protein. The D gene is left open where the match is weak.

TRBV30,-,TRBJ1-2,CAWSPRPIRDYGYTF
TRBV19,-,TRBJ1-3,CASSIAAGSGNTIYF
TRBV10-2,-,TRBJ2-3,CAIKSTDTQYF
TRBV6-5,-,TRBJ1-1,CASSYSDAGNTEAFF
TRBV18,TRBD2,TRBJ2-2,CASSPSGGNTGELFF
TRBV28,-,TRBJ1-2,CASRPTKLYGYTF
TRBV18,-,TRBJ2-1,CASSNPSEQFF
TRBV18,-,TRBJ1-1,CASSPLPMTMGDTEAFF
TRBV5-1,-,TRBJ2-5,CASSLVVDSASQYF
TRBV27,-,TRBJ2-7,CASSFTRDNYEQYF
TRBV5-8,TRBD1,TRBJ1-5,CASSWGQGGNQPQHF
TRBV11-2,-,TRBJ2-7,CASSLAVGRGHEQYF
TRBV14,TRBD2,TRBJ2-1,CASSQRLASIDEQFF
TRBV6-1,-,TRBJ1-2,CASSEPEGRLYGYTF
TRBV25-1,-,TRBJ1-3,CASSESPAPSSGNTIYF
TRBV11-1,-,TRBJ2-1,CASSLGVIPEQFF
TRBV11-2,-,TRBJ1-2,CASSLAANYGYTF
TRBV18,-,TRBJ1-2,CASSRARDYSGYTF
TRBV19,TRBD1,TRBJ1-5,CATDPGGPYSNQPQHF
TRBV19,-,TRBJ1-5,CASKATGGNQPQHF
TRBV14,-,TRBJ2-5,CASSQGGALVGGPYQETQYF
TRBV10-3,TRBD2,TRBJ2-1,CAIKSDRGDNEQFF
TRBV19,-,TRBJ2-7,CASSISGTLSYEQYF
TRBV7-9,-,TRBJ1-6,CASSLWPGTPLHF
TRBV30,TRBD2,TRBJ2-1,CAWSTLAGAYNEQFF
TRBV30,-,TRBJ2-1,CAWGRTIEQFF
TRBV5-4,-,TRBJ2-7,CASSSTEYEQYF
TRBV7-9,TRBD1,TRBJ1-2,CASSLMLGQGALGYTF
TRBV27,TRBD2,TRBJ2-7,CASRPRLADSSYEQYF
TRBV2,-,TRBJ1-5,CASSGENRVGQPQHF
TRBV5-4,-,TRBJ1-1,CASSLDVRKDTEAFF
TRBV11-2,-,TRBJ2-2,CASSSRPTGELFF
TRBV6-6,TRBD2,TRBJ2-7,CASSSSGRVYEQYF
TRBV2,TRBD1,TRBJ2-5,CASPGQGLAETQYF
TRBV28,-,TRBJ1-1,CASSFPKGGAFF
TRBV5-1,TRBD1,TRBJ1-4,CASSRDRAERYEKLFF
TRBV15,-,TRBJ2-7,CATSSEQGAREF
TRBV11-2,-,TRBJ1-5,CASSLVGQPQHF
TRBV28,-,TRBJ1-3,CASSLLRSAGNTIYF
TRBV30,-,TRBJ1-4,CARSREKLFF
TRBV6-1,-,TRBJ1-1,CASSEAASLMNTEAFF
TRBV5-1,-,TRBJ1-1,CASSSGTANTEAFF